This record concerns one TCR beta chain sequence. The CDR3 totals 16 residues. Germline V gene sequence: CDR1 LGHDT, CDR2 YNNKEL (reference sequence). V shed 6 bases and J 4 bases; nucleotides not matched to a gene: 12. Authors' data handling: Amplification with reference gene primers provided the estimates of nucleated cell counts. Some clones are missing from TCRdb's copy, which holds only in-frame ones; the method was immunoSEQ multiplex PCR. Clone size and V and J calls were adopted from that table, with D and trimming inferred from the DNA. The table includes 150,000 to 200,000 clones, 60% to 85% detected once. This sample was taken from a study of blood T cell repertoires in COVID-19. Overall study: The samples span acute and convalescent COVID-19 from the United States, Italy and Spain.

This clonotype originated in a man in his 70s with acute or convalescent COVID-19. The chain couples TRBV3-1 (or the pseudogene TRBV3-2) to TRBJ1-3; 7 nucleotides line up with TRBD1. The sequenced sample consisted of peripheral blood. The CDR3 region is CASSRGTATSGNTIYF. The CDR3 DNA is TGTGCCAGCAGTCGGGGGACAGCAACGTCAGGAAACACCATATATTTT.